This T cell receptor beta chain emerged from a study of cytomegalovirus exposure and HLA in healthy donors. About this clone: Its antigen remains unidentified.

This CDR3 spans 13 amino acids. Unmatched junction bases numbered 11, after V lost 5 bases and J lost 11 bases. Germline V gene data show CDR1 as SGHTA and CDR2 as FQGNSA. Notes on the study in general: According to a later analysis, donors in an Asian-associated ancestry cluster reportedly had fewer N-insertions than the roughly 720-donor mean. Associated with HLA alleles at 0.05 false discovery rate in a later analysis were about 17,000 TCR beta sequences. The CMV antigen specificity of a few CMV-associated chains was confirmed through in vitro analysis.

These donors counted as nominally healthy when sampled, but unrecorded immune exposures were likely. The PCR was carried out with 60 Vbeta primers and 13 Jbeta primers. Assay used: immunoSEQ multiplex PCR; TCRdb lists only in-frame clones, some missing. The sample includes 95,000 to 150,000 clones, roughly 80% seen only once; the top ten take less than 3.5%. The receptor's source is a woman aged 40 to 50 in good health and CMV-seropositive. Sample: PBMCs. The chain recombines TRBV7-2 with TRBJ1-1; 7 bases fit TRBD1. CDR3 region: CASSNRQGVRAFF. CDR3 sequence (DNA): TGTGCCAGCAGCAACCGACAGGGTGTGAGGGCTTTCTTT.